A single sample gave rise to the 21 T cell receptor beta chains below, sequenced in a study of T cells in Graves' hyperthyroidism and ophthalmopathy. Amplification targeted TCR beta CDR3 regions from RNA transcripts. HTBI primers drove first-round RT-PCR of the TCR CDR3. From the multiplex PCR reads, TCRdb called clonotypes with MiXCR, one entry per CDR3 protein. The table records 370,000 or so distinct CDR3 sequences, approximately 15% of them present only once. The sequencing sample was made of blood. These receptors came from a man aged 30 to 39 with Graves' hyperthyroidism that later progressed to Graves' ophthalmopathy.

As DNA, the CDR3 is TGTGCCAGCAGCCCCTGGATGGGCTTAAATGAAAAACTGTTTTTT. It is translated as CASSPWMGLNEKLFF. The chain uses TRBV3-1 and TRBJ1-4; D is ambiguous. The CDR3 spans 15 residues. Trimming left V 4 bases short and J 5 bases short, with 14 bases between. Germline CDR1 LGHDT, CDR2 YNNKEL (reference sequence).

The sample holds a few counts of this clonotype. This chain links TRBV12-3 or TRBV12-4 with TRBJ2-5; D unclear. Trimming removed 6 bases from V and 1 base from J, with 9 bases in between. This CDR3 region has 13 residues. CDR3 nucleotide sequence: TGTGCCAGCAGAGCCGAGATCCAAGAGACCCAGTACTTC. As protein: CASRAEIQETQYF.

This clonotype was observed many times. As DNA, the CDR3 is TGTGCCAGCAGCGCGGACAGGGGATATTCACCCCTCCACTTT. Translating it yields CASSADRGYSPLHF. This chain uses TRBV11-2 with TRBJ1-6, with 9 bases identical to TRBD1. From germline, CDR1 is SGHAT and CDR2 FQNNGV. V lost 5 bases and J lost 8; bases outside the gene matches: 4. CDR3 length: 14 residues.

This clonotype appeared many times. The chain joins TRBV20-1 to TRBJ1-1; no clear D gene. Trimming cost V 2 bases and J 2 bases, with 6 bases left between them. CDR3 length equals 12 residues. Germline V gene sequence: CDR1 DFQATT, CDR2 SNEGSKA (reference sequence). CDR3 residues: CSARKINTEAFF. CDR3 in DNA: TGCAGTGCTAGAAAGATTAACACTGAAGCTTTCTTT.

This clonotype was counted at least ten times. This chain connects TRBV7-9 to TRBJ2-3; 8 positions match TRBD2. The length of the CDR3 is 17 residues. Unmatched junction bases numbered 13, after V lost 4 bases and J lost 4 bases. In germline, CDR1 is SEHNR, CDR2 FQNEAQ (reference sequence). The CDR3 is CASSSRTGTSDADTQYF. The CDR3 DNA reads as TGTGCCAGCAGCTCGAGAACCGGGACTAGTGATGCAGATACGCAGTATTTT. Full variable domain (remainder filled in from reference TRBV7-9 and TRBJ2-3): DTGVSQNPRHKITKRGQNVTFRCDPISEHNRLYWYRQTLGQGPEFLTYFQNEAQLEKSRLLSDRFSAERPKGSFSTLEIQRTEQGDSAMYLCASSSRTGTSDADTQYFGPGTRLTVL.

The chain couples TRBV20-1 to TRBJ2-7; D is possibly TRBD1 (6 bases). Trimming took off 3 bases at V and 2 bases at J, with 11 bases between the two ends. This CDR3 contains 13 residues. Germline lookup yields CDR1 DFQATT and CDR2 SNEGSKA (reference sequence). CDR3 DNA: TGCAGTGCTAGTGGGGACACGACCTACGAGCAGTACTTC. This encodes CSASGDTTYEQYF.

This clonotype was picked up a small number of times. CDR3 bases: TGTGCCAGCAGGAAACAGGGTTACGAGCAGTACTTC. Translation gives CASRKQGYEQYF. This chain links TRBV28 with TRBJ2-7; possibly TRBD1 for D (6 bases). The CDR3 spans 12 residues. Trimming took off 6 bases at V and 4 bases at J, with 10 bases between the two ends. CDR1 and CDR2 (germline): MDHEN, SYDVKM. Together with reference TRBV28 and TRBJ2-7, the CDR3 gives the full variable domain: DVKVTQSSRYLVKRTGEKVFLECVQDMDHENMFWYRQDPGLGLRLIYFSYDVKMKEKGDIPEGYSVSREKKERFSLILESASTNQTSMYLCASRKQGYEQYFGPGTRLTVT.

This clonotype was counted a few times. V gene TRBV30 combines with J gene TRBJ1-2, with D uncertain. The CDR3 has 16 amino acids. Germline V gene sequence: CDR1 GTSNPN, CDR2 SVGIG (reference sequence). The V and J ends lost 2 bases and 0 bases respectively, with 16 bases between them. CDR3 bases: TGTGCCTGGAGTCCCCAGTGGACTGGGACTAACTATGGCTACACCTTC. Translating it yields CAWSPQWTGTNYGYTF.

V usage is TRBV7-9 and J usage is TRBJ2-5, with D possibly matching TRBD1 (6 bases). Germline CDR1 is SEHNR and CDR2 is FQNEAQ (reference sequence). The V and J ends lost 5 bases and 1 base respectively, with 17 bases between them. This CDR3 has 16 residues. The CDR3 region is CASSGGGKRSQETQYF. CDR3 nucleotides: TGTGCCAGCAGCGGGGGCGGTAAGCGTTCCCAAGAGACCCAGTACTTC.

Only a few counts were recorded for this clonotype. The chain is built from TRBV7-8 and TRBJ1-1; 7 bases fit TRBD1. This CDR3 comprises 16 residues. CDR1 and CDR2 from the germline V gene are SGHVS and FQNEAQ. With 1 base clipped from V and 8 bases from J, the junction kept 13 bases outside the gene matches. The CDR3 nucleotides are TGTGCCAGCAGCTTAGTACAGGGGCTCCAAGTAGTCGAAGCTTTCTTT. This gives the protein CASSLVQGLQVVEAFF.

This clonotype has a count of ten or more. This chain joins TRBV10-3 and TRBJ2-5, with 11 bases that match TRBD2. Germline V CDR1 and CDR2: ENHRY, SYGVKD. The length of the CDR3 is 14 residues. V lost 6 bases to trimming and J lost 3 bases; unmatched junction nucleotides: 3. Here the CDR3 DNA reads TGTGCCATCAGCCCGGGACTAGCGGAAGAGACCCAGTACTTC. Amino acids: CAISPGLAEETQYF.

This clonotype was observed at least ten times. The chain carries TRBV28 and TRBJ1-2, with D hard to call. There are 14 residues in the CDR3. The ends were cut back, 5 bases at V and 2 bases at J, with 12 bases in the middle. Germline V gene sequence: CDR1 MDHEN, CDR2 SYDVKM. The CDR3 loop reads CASSPGPENYGYTF. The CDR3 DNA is TGTGCCAGCAGTCCCGGTCCCGAAAACTATGGCTACACCTTC.

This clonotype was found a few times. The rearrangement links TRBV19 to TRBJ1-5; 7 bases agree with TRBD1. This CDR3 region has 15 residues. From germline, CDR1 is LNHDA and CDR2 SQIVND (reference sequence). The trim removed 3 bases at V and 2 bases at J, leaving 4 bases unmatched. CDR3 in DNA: TGTGCCAGTAGTATGGAAGGACAGGGCAATCAGCCCCAGCATTTT. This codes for CASSMEGQGNQPQHF.

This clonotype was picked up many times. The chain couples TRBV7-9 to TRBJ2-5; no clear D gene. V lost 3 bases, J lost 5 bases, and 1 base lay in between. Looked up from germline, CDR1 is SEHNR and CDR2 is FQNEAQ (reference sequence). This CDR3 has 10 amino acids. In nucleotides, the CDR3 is TGTGCCAGCAGCTTTGAGACCCAGTACTTC. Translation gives CASSFETQYF. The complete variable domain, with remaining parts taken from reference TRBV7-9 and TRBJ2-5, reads DTGVSQNPRHKITKRGQNVTFRCDPISEHNRLYWYRQTLGQGPEFLTYFQNEAQLEKSRLLSDRFSAERPKGSFSTLEIQRTEQGDSAMYLCASSFETQYFGPGTRLLVL.

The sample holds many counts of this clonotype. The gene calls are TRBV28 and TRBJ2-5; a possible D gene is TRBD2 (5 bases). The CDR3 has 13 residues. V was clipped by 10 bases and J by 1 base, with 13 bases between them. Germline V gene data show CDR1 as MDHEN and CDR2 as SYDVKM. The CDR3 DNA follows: TGTGCCACCGAGCGGAGACTCCAAGAGACCCAGTACTTC. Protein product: CATERRLQETQYF.

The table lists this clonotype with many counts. The CDR3 DNA is TGTGCCAGCAGTGCGCCCGGACAGGGGAACACTGAAGCTTTCTTT. It is translated as CASSAPGQGNTEAFF. The rearrangement links TRBV12-3 or TRBV12-4 to TRBJ1-1; TRBD1 matches at 8 bases. Trimming took 5 bases from V and 1 from J; bases not matched to a gene: 6. The length of the CDR3 is 15 residues.

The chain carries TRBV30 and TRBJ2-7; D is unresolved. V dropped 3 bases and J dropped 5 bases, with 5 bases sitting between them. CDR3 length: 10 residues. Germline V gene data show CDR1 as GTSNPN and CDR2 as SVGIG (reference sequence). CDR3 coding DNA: TGTGCCTGGAGCAGCCACGAGCAGTACTTC. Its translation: CAWSSHEQYF.

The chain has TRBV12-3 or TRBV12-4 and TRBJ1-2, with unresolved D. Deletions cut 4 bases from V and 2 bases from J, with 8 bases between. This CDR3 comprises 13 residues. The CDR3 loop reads CASSSTENYGYTF. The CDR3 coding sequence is TGTGCCAGCAGTTCCACAGAGAACTATGGCTACACCTTC.

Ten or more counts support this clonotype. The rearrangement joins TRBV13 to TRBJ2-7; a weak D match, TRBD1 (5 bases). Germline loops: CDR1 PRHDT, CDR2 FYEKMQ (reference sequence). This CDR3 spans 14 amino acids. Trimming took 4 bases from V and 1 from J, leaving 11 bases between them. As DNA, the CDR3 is TGTGCCAGCAGCTCTCGGACACCGTCCTACGAGCAGTACTTC. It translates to CASSSRTPSYEQYF.

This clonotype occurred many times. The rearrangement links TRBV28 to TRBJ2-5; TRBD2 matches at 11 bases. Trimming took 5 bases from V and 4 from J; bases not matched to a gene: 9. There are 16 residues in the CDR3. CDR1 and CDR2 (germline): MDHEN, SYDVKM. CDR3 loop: CASSILAGGAGETQYF. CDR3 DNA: TGTGCCAGCAGTATTTTAGCGGGGGGGGCCGGAGAGACCCAGTACTTC.

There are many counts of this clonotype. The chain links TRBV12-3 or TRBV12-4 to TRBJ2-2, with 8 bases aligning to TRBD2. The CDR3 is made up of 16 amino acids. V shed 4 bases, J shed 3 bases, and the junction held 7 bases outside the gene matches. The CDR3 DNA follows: TGTGCCAGCAGTTCCCCTCGCGGGGGGTACACCGGGGAGCTGTTTTTT. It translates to CASSSPRGGYTGELFF.